The 22 T cell receptor beta chains below come from one sample, sequenced in a study of CD8 T cells in Susac syndrome. Random hexamers were used to reverse transcribe about 0.45 to 1 ug of RNA. TCRdb recomputed calls from the immunoSEQ multiplex PCR reads with MiXCR, one row per CDR3 protein. Of around 150,000 distinct CDR3 sequences listed, approximately 95% are singletons. Material: CD8+ T cells from PBMCs. These TCRs come from a human donor with Susac syndrome.

V usage is TRBV27 and J usage is TRBJ2-3; TRBD2 might be the D (5 bases). This CDR3 comprises 13 residues. Germline CDR1 MNHEY, CDR2 SMNVEV (reference sequence). Between the trimmed V and J ends, which lost 6 bases and 10 bases, there was a span of 17 bases. CDR3 protein: CASSVPGIFPQYF. In DNA form, the CDR3 reads TGTGCCAGCAGCGTTCCGGGAATCTTTCCGCAGTATTTT.

The chain uses TRBV9 and TRBJ2-5, with D possibly matching TRBD2 (6 bases). Trimming shortened V by 4 bases and J by 1 base, and 11 bases separated the two germline ends. CDR1 is SGDLS, CDR2 YYNGEE, per germline. The CDR3 is 14 amino acids. The CDR3 DNA reads as TGTGCCAGCAGCCCAGGGAGGTTCCAAGAGACCCAGTACTTC. Residues: CASSPGRFQETQYF.

The genes are TRBV7-9 and TRBJ2-5, with 8 nucleotides matching TRBD2. In germline, CDR1 is SEHNR, CDR2 FQNEAQ (reference sequence). V lost 0 bases and J lost 5; bases outside the gene matches: 8. The CDR3 covers 16 residues. In DNA, the CDR3 is TGTGCCAGCAGCTTAGCGTTCAGCGGGAGTCTTGAGACCCAGTACTTC. Translation gives CASSLAFSGSLETQYF.

The genes are TRBV7-9 and TRBJ2-3; 11 bases are a match to TRBD2. V shed 8 bases, J shed 0 bases, and the junction held 1 base outside the gene matches. Germline V lookup: CDR1 SEHNR, CDR2 FQNEAQ (reference sequence). This CDR3 spans 14 amino acids. In nucleotides, the CDR3 is TGTGCCAGCTGGACTAGCGGGAGCACAGATACGCAGTATTTT. Residues: CASWTSGSTDTQYF.

The gene calls are TRBV7-9 and TRBJ1-5, with D uncertain. Trimming took off 5 bases at V and 2 bases at J, with 10 bases between the two ends. The CDR3 consists of 14 residues. CDR1 SEHNR and CDR2 FQNEAQ come from the germline V gene (reference sequence). CDR3 protein: CASSPEGGNQPQHF. The CDR3 region has the DNA TGTGCCAGCAGCCCTGAGGGCGGCAATCAGCCCCAGCATTTT.

The rearrangement joins TRBV28 to TRBJ2-7; the D gene is possibly TRBD2 (5 bases). CDR3 length: 12 amino acids. V lost 3 bases and J 8 bases, leaving 11 bases between the germline ends. Germline V gene data show CDR1 as MDHEN and CDR2 as SYDVKM. CDR3 sequence reads: CASSFDGEQQYF. Here the CDR3 DNA reads TGTGCCAGCAGTTTTGATGGGGAGCAGCAGTACTTC.

The chain recombines TRBV10-3 with TRBJ2-1; no reliable D call. Trimming took 3 bases from V and 7 from J, leaving 25 bases between them. Germline lookup yields CDR1 ENHRY and CDR2 SYGVKD. The CDR3 sequence is 18 residues long. DNA of the CDR3: TGTGCCATCAGTGACCCGACGGAGCTCACAGAGGCCCCGAATGAGCAGTTCTTC. The encoded protein is CAISDPTELTEAPNEQFF.

This clonotype came up a few times. V and J are TRBV27 and TRBJ2-7; 11 bases line up with TRBD2. The V segment lost 2 bases and the J segment 4 bases; nucleotides outside the gene matches: 1. This CDR3 contains 14 residues. Germline V gives CDR1 MNHEY, CDR2 SMNVEV (reference sequence). CDR3 sequence reads: CASSLGTSGYEQYF. The CDR3 coding sequence is TGTGCCAGCAGTTTAGGGACTAGCGGTTACGAGCAGTACTTC.

The chain carries TRBV30 and TRBJ1-5; 9 bases fit TRBD1. Trimming at V came to 2 bases and at J to 5 bases, leaving 4 bases not matched to a gene. In germline, CDR1 is GTSNPN, CDR2 SVGIG (reference sequence). CDR3 length equals 14 residues. CDR3 DNA sequence: TGTGCCTGGAGTAGGGGACAGGGCCATCAGCCCCAGCATTTT. Protein sequence: CAWSRGQGHQPQHF.

The chain is built from TRBV27 and TRBJ2-3; D possibly corresponds to TRBD1 (6 bases). CDR3 size: 12 residues. Germline V CDR1 and CDR2: MNHEY, SMNVEV (reference sequence). V lost 5 bases and J 4 bases, leaving 7 bases between the germline ends. Here the CDR3 reads CASSNRADTQYF. The CDR3 DNA is TGTGCCAGCAGTAACAGGGCAGATACGCAGTATTTT.

The J gene is TRBJ2-7, the V gene TRBV4-1, with 7 bases matching TRBD2. V lost 1 base, J lost 4 bases, and 4 bases stayed unmatched. The CDR3 is 14 residues long. Per the germline V gene, CDR1 is MGHRA and CDR2 is YSYEKL. The CDR3 here is CASSQGDYQYEQYF. CDR3 sequence (DNA): TGCGCCAGCAGCCAAGGGGACTACCAATACGAGCAGTACTTC.

The rearrangement uses TRBV6-1 and TRBJ1-2; no clear D gene. With 4 bases removed from V and 6 bases from J, the gap between germline ends came to 9 bases. This CDR3 comprises 12 residues. The V gene's germline CDR1 is MNHNS and CDR2 SASEGT. CDR3 DNA sequence: TGTGCCAGCAGTGTCGACTGGGATGGCTACACCTTC. This translates into CASSVDWDGYTF.

This chain uses TRBV30 with TRBJ2-1, with D unclear. V lost 5 bases, J lost 9 bases, and 11 bases lay in between. The CDR3 runs 11 residues. Germline V gene data show CDR1 as GTSNPN and CDR2 as SVGIG (reference sequence). In nucleotides, the CDR3 is TGTGCCTGGCTCGGGTGGGGTGAGCAGTTCTTC. Translation gives CAWLGWGEQFF.

The V gene is TRBV4-1, the J gene TRBJ2-3; 7 bases agree with TRBD2. CDR1 MGHRA and CDR2 YSYEKL come from the germline V gene. CDR3 size: 17 residues. V trimming: 1 base; J trimming: 0 bases; junction bases outside the gene matches: 7. The CDR3 bases are TGCGCCAGCAGCCAAGCAGGAAGCGGGAAGAGCACAGATACGCAGTATTTT. Its translation is CASSQAGSGKSTDTQYF.

The sample holds a few counts of this clonotype. The V gene is TRBV6-5, the J gene TRBJ2-7; D is possibly TRBD2 (6 bases). Looked up from germline, CDR1 is MNHEY and CDR2 is SVGAGI. Between the trimmed V and J ends, which lost 9 bases and 3 bases, there was a span of 12 bases. The CDR3 sequence is 12 residues long. The CDR3 sequence: CASSRDFYEQYF. DNA of the CDR3: TGTGCCAGTTCCCGGGACTTCTACGAGCAGTACTTC.

The V gene is TRBV12-3 or TRBV12-4, the J gene TRBJ2-4, with D hard to call. V was cut by 3 bases and J by 1 base, with 7 bases left in between. The CDR3 covers 14 residues. The CDR3 nucleotides read TGTGCCAGCAGTTTCTCTCTTGCCAAAAACATTCAGTACTTC. Its translation is CASSFSLAKNIQYF.

The chain employs TRBV20-1 and TRBJ2-7; TRBD1 matches 8 bases. J was trimmed by 6 bases and V by 5 bases; bases with no gene match: 6. Germline loops: CDR1 DFQATT, CDR2 SNEGSKA (reference sequence). CDR3 length equals 12 residues. Here the CDR3 DNA reads TGCAGTGCTGAGGACAGGGATGGCGAGCAGTACTTC. Its translation: CSAEDRDGEQYF.

The chain links TRBV29-1 to TRBJ2-1; no clear D. The CDR3 consists of 12 residues. V was clipped by 4 bases and J by 2 bases, with 6 bases between them. The germline V gene encodes CDR1 SQVTM and CDR2 ANQGSEA. The CDR3: CSVVYTYNEQFF. CDR3 coding DNA: TGCAGCGTTGTTTACACCTACAATGAGCAGTTCTTC.

V gene TRBV3-1 combines with J gene TRBJ2-7, with 8 positions matching TRBD1. The CDR3 sequence is 14 residues long. The J segment lost 2 bases and the V segment lost 6 bases, leaving 6 bases of the junction unmatched. Germline V gene data show CDR1 as LGHDT and CDR2 as YNNKEL (reference sequence). CDR3 DNA sequence: TGTGCCAGCAGTTTACAACAGGGGGCCTACGAGCAGTACTTC. Protein: CASSLQQGAYEQYF.

The chain joins TRBV27 to TRBJ1-2; perhaps TRBD1 as D (6 bases). Per germline, CDR1 MNHEY and CDR2 SMNVEV (reference sequence). This CDR3 has 15 amino acids. V was cut by 0 bases and J by 4 bases, with 12 bases left in between. CDR3 nucleotides: TGTGCCAGCAGTTTATCTACAGGGCCAACCTATGGCTACACCTTC. Its translation: CASSLSTGPTYGYTF.

This rearrangement joins TRBV20-1 to TRBJ2-1; possibly TRBD2 for D (6 bases). Germline V gives CDR1 DFQATT, CDR2 SNEGSKA (reference sequence). Between the trimmed V and J ends, which lost 4 bases and 4 bases, there was a span of 20 bases. The length of the CDR3 is 16 residues. In DNA, the CDR3 is TGCAGTGCTACCCCCGACCCAGGGACTCCTTACAATGAGCAGTTCTTC. Encoded protein: CSATPDPGTPYNEQFF.

The chain has TRBV4-1 and TRBJ2-5; D may be TRBD1 (5 bases). Trimming pared 4 bases from V and 5 bases from J, leaving 17 bases between. Germline V lookup: CDR1 MGHRA, CDR2 YSYEKL. This CDR3 region has 15 residues. The CDR3 nucleotides are TGCGCCAGCAGCCGGGGCGGCACCGAGATGGAGACCCAGTACTTC. As protein: CASSRGGTEMETQYF.